This T cell receptor (beta chain) was found in a study of T-cell reconstitution after alpha-beta-depleted transplantation in children. Unique molecular identifiers were incorporated during preparation of the TCRbeta library. MiXCR was run by TCRdb on the PCR reads, yielding one entry per CDR3 protein. The sample lists some 240,000 distinct CDR3 sequences, around 12% occurring once. At least ten counts were recorded for this clonotype. The starting material was PBMCs from the stem cell graft donor, obtained from the stem cell graft. The sequence came from a human donor who donated a stem cell graft to a child with acute lymphoblastic leukemia.

The CDR3 bases are TGTGCCAGCAGCTTGGACAGGGCGAACACCGGGGAGCTGTTTTTT. Encoded protein: CASSLDRANTGELFF. The V and J genes are TRBV5-5 and TRBJ2-2; tentative D call: TRBD1 (6 bases). Germline CDR1 and CDR2: SGHKS and YYEKEE (reference sequence). This CDR3 contains 15 residues. V was clipped by 0 bases and J by 0 bases, with 6 bases between them. Combining the CDR3 with reference TRBV5-5 and TRBJ2-2 gives the whole variable domain DAGVTQSPTHLIKTRGQQVTLRCSPISGHKSVSWYQQVLGQGPQFIFQYYEKEERGRGNFPDRFSARQFPNYSSELNVNALLLGDSALYLCASSLDRANTGELFFGEGSRLTVL.